This TCR beta chain was found in a study of cytomegalovirus exposure and HLA in healthy donors. The germline V gene has CDR1 MNHEY and CDR2 SVGAGI. The CDR3 has 15 amino acids. The trim removed 8 bases at V and 5 bases at J, leaving 11 bases unmatched. Use of 60 Vbeta and 13 Jbeta primers characterized the PCR. Measured with immunoSEQ multiplex PCR; TCRdb has only the in-frame clones, and not every one. The sample records under 200,000 clones, 80% being singletons. The chain combines TRBV6-5 with TRBJ2-3; 9 bases are a match to TRBD2. This clonotype was obtained from a young man in good health and CMV-seronegative. The sample was PBMCs. The DNA for the CDR3 is TGTGCCAGCGCCGTGGCGGGGGGGCGGGGAGATACGCAGTATTTT. This gives the protein CASAVAGGRGDTQYF.